What follows describes a single T cell receptor (beta chain). Antigen specificity is unknown. The record originates from a study of T cell responses to AZD1222 COVID-19 vaccine. Study-level points and caveats: Donors were chiefly white British, with a greater number of females, and clonal diversity was perhaps underestimated.

The repertoire was sequenced with immunoSEQ multiplex PCR; TCRdb's copy has only in-frame clones and lacks some. The top ten clones hold around 10% of a sample with 68,000 or so clones, around 83% of them seen once. This CDR3 region has 16 residues. Germline assignment: CDR1 MNHEY and CDR2 SMNVEV (reference sequence). Trimming took off 3 bases at V and 5 bases at J, with 16 bases between the two ends. V usage is TRBV27 and J usage is TRBJ1-4; D might be TRBD1 (6 bases). This sequence was found in an adult in good health. The sample was peripheral blood, taken on day 0 of AZD1222 vaccination. DNA for the CDR3: TGTGCCAGCAGTTTCTGGAGGTCAGGGGAAAATGAAAAACTGTTTTTT. Encoded protein: CASSFWRSGENEKLFF. The variable domain in full, with the rest retrieved from reference TRBV27 and TRBJ1-4, is EAQVTQNPRYLITVTGKKLTVTCSQNMNHEYMSWYRQDPGLGLRQIYYSMNVEVTDKGDVPEGYKVSRKEKRNFPLILESPSPNQTSLYFCASSFWRSGENEKLFFGSGTQLSVL.